Listed below are T cell receptor beta chains from one sample, sequenced in a study of T cell responses to AZD1222 COVID-19 vaccine. TCRdb keeps only in-frame clones here, not all; method: immunoSEQ multiplex PCR. The repertoire holds about 100,000 clones, with about 86% as singletons. The material was peripheral blood, obtained on day 0 of AZD1222 vaccination. Source of these receptors: an adult in good health. Each CDR3 is given with its conserved first and last residue. Fields, in order: clone size, V gene, J gene, CDR3 protein. Expanded clones get a size class; other rows say once, few or many, or leave the size out.

once	TRBV7-9	TRBJ1-3	CASRPNYQTGSSGNTIYF
.	TRBV10-2	TRBJ1-2	CASSPDRQGEFYGYTF
.	TRBV6-5	TRBJ2-7	CARRSNEQYF
.	TRBV3-1/TRBV3-2	TRBJ2-1	CASSQEPPAGSYNEQFF
.	TRBV18	TRBJ1-6	CASSPGTGDSPLHF
.	TRBV6-5	TRBJ1-4	CASSYSTGYNEKLFF
.	TRBV5-6	TRBJ1-2	CASSLGGVYGYTF
.	TRBV6-2/TRBV6-3	TRBJ2-7	CASSGEGTSGYEQYF
.	TRBV7-3	TRBJ2-1	CASSPTSESSYNEQFF
once	TRBV11-3	TRBJ2-1	CASSLGPSGVGLVNEQFF
.	TRBV10-2	TRBJ2-3	CASGAGRRTGTGGTDTQYF
few	TRBV9	TRBJ1-5	CASSTDGSNQPQHF
once	TRBV6-2/TRBV6-3	TRBJ2-7	CASSYSPWTATVVGEQYF
.	TRBV21-1	TRBJ2-7	CANTPLFGTPGAYEQYF
few	TRBV11-3	TRBJ2-1	CASSLVASGQGSGEQFF
.	TRBV5-1	TRBJ1-1	CASSLPGTGSTEAFF
.	TRBV9	TRBJ2-2	CASSVGGLNTGELFF
.	TRBV12-3/TRBV12-4	TRBJ2-3	CASTLRGAQYF
.	TRBV4-1	TRBJ1-4	CASSQEPTGPTNEKLFF
.	TRBV15	TRBJ2-1	CATSARLNNEQFF
.	TRBV19	TRBJ1-6	CASSIMAAGSYNSPLHF
.	TRBV3-1/TRBV3-2	TRBJ1-1	CASSPGTPNTEAFF
few	TRBV5-1	TRBJ1-5	CASSSHRGGSQPQHF
.	TRBV24-1	TRBJ1-5	CATSDGGTGENQPQHF
.	TRBV2	TRBJ2-7	CASTSVAGLNSYEQYF
once	TRBV27	TRBJ1-5	CASSDNSGTNQPQHF